Listed below are T cell receptor beta chains from one sample, sequenced in a study of OX40 agonist ivuxolimab in advanced cancers. Only in-frame clones appear in the TCRdb table, and some are missing; sequencing was by immunoSEQ multiplex PCR. The repertoire holds some 83,000 clones, with roughly 86% as singletons. The sequenced sample was CD4+ or CD8+ T cells sorted from blood, obtained in a trial of the OX40 agonist ivuxolimab. The receptors were sampled from an adult with an advanced solid tumor such as melanoma, head and neck, liver or kidney cancer. CDR3s include the opening cysteine and the closing phenylalanine or tryptophan. The D gene is left open where the match is weak. Size is stated for part of the rows, as once, few or many counts, or as a class when the clone is expanded.

v_gene: TRBV27; abundance: once; len: 14; j_gene: TRBJ1-5; d_gene: NA; CDR3nt: TGTGCCAGCAGGCGAGGGAACGGCAATCAGCCCCAGCATTTT; CDR3aa: CASRRGNGNQPQHF
v_gene: TRBV6-1; abundance: once; len: 15; j_gene: TRBJ1-6; d_gene: TRBD1; CDR3nt: TGTGCCAGCACCGACAGGGCTGGGTATAATTCACCCCTCCACTTT; CDR3aa: CASTDRAGYNSPLHF
v_gene: TRBV19; abundance: NA; len: 13; j_gene: TRBJ2-1; d_gene: NA; CDR3nt: TGTGCCAGTAGTATCAGTCTGAACAATGAGCAGTTCTTC; CDR3aa: CASSISLNNEQFF
v_gene: TRBV28; abundance: NA; len: 9; j_gene: TRBJ1-4; d_gene: NA; CDR3nt: TGTGCCAGCCTTCAATTAGGGTCCTTT; CDR3aa: CASLQLGSF
v_gene: TRBV28; abundance: NA; len: 15; j_gene: TRBJ1-3; d_gene: NA; CDR3nt: TGTGCCAGCAGTCCTCGCAGGGACTCTGGAAACACCATATATTTT; CDR3aa: CASSPRRDSGNTIYF
v_gene: TRBV7-6; abundance: NA; len: 17; j_gene: TRBJ2-5; d_gene: TRBD2; CDR3nt: TGTGCCAGCAGGTACTACAGCGGGAGGGCCGTTCAAGAGACCCAGTACTTC; CDR3aa: CASRYYSGRAVQETQYF
v_gene: TRBV10-3; abundance: NA; len: 16; j_gene: TRBJ1-5; d_gene: NA; CDR3nt: TGTGCCATCAGTGAAGGGGGAGGGGGGAGCAATCAGCCCCAGCATTTT; CDR3aa: CAISEGGGGSNQPQHF
v_gene: TRBV10-3; abundance: NA; len: 15; j_gene: TRBJ2-3; d_gene: TRBD2; CDR3nt: TGTGCCATCAGTCCCGGGACTAGGAGCACAGATACGCAGTATTTT; CDR3aa: CAISPGTRSTDTQYF
v_gene: TRBV5-1; abundance: NA; len: 18; j_gene: TRBJ2-5; d_gene: TRBD2; CDR3nt: TGCGCCAGCACCCCCATCCCTTCAATAGCGGGAGGGGGGGAGACCCAGTACTTC; CDR3aa: CASTPIPSIAGGGETQYF
v_gene: TRBV2; abundance: NA; len: 18; j_gene: TRBJ1-3; d_gene: NA; CDR3nt: TGTGCCAGCAGTGACAGTCGTCTAAGGGTTATCTCTGGAAACACCATATATTTT; CDR3aa: CASSDSRLRVISGNTIYF
v_gene: TRBV9; abundance: NA; len: 15; j_gene: TRBJ2-1; d_gene: TRBD1; CDR3nt: TGTGCCAGCAGTGCTCGACAGGGGGCTTTCTATGAGCAGTTCTTC; CDR3aa: CASSARQGAFYEQFF
v_gene: TRBV7-9; abundance: NA; len: 12; j_gene: TRBJ1-1; d_gene: TRBD1; CDR3nt: TGTGCCAGCAGCTTAGCCGGGACAGTAGCCTTCTTT; CDR3aa: CASSLAGTVAFF
v_gene: TRBV9; abundance: NA; len: 13; j_gene: TRBJ1-1; d_gene: NA; CDR3nt: TGTGCCAGCAGCGCCACTGGGGGGACTGAAGCTTTCTTT; CDR3aa: CASSATGGTEAFF
v_gene: TRBV28; abundance: NA; len: 15; j_gene: TRBJ2-7; d_gene: TRBD1; CDR3nt: TGTGCCAGCAAAATACCGGGACAGAGCTCCTACGAGCAGTACTTC; CDR3aa: CASKIPGQSSYEQYF
v_gene: TRBV2; abundance: once; len: 12; j_gene: TRBJ1-3; d_gene: NA; CDR3nt: TGTGCCAGCAGGGCCTCTGGAAACACCATATATTTT; CDR3aa: CASRASGNTIYF
v_gene: TRBV9; abundance: NA; len: 15; j_gene: TRBJ2-3; d_gene: TRBD2; CDR3nt: TGTGCCAGCAGCGTAGAGGCGGGGGGGCCGGATACGCAGTATTTT; CDR3aa: CASSVEAGGPDTQYF
v_gene: TRBV29-1; abundance: NA; len: 12; j_gene: TRBJ2-5; d_gene: NA; CDR3nt: TGCAGCGTTGGGACAGACCAAGAGACCCAGTACTTC; CDR3aa: CSVGTDQETQYF
v_gene: TRBV6-5; abundance: NA; len: 13; j_gene: TRBJ1-2; d_gene: NA; CDR3nt: TGTGCCAGCAGGTCGCAGGGCGGAAGAAGCTACACCTTC; CDR3aa: CASRSQGGRSYTF
v_gene: TRBV7-9; abundance: once; len: 14; j_gene: TRBJ2-7; d_gene: NA; CDR3nt: TGTGCCAGCAGCTCCCGGGCCCTGACCTACGAGCAGTACTTC; CDR3aa: CASSSRALTYEQYF
v_gene: TRBV2; abundance: NA; len: 15; j_gene: TRBJ1-5; d_gene: NA; CDR3nt: TGTGCCAGCAGTGATCGAGACTGGGGCAATCAGCCCCAGCATTTT; CDR3aa: CASSDRDWGNQPQHF
v_gene: TRBV9; abundance: NA; len: 14; j_gene: TRBJ2-7; d_gene: NA; CDR3nt: TGTGCCAGCAGCGTAGGACTAGAGATCTACGAGCAGTACTTC; CDR3aa: CASSVGLEIYEQYF
v_gene: TRBV28; abundance: NA; len: 11; j_gene: TRBJ2-4; d_gene: NA; CDR3nt: TGTGCCAGCAGCGAAAAAAACATTCAGTACTTC; CDR3aa: CASSEKNIQYF
v_gene: TRBV5-4; abundance: NA; len: 15; j_gene: TRBJ1-1; d_gene: NA; CDR3nt: TGTGCCAGCAGCTTGGCGGGCAGACTGAACACTGAAGCTTTCTTT; CDR3aa: CASSLAGRLNTEAFF
v_gene: TRBV19; abundance: once; len: 16; j_gene: TRBJ1-5; d_gene: NA; CDR3nt: TGTGCCAGTAGTCCTCCGACAGGAGATTACAATCAGCCCCAGCATTTT; CDR3aa: CASSPPTGDYNQPQHF
v_gene: TRBV9; abundance: NA; len: 15; j_gene: TRBJ2-2; d_gene: TRBD2; CDR3nt: TGTGCCAGCACCCCTAGCGGGGGTTATGGCGGGGAGCTGTTTTTT; CDR3aa: CASTPSGGYGGELFF
v_gene: TRBV2; abundance: NA; len: 16; j_gene: TRBJ2-7; d_gene: TRBD2; CDR3nt: TGTGCCAGCAGTGAAGCGACTAGCGGGAGTCCCTACGAGCAGTACTTC; CDR3aa: CASSEATSGSPYEQYF
v_gene: TRBV11-3; abundance: NA; len: 15; j_gene: TRBJ2-1; d_gene: NA; CDR3nt: TGTGCCAGCAGCCCGCGCGGGTCCGCCTACAATGAGCAGTTCTTC; CDR3aa: CASSPRGSAYNEQFF
v_gene: TRBV2; abundance: NA; len: 14; j_gene: TRBJ2-3; d_gene: NA; CDR3nt: TGTGCCAGCAGGCCCCCTTCAGGCACAGATACGCAGTATTTT; CDR3aa: CASRPPSGTDTQYF
v_gene: TRBV6-5; abundance: once; len: 14; j_gene: TRBJ1-2; d_gene: NA; CDR3nt: TGTGCCAGCAGTTACTATCGGTCAGCGAGGGGCTACACCTTC; CDR3aa: CASSYYRSARGYTF
v_gene: TRBV25-1; abundance: NA; len: 13; j_gene: TRBJ2-5; d_gene: NA; CDR3nt: TGTGCCAGCAGTGCCCCCGCCATCGAGGCCCAGTACTTC; CDR3aa: CASSAPAIEAQYF
v_gene: TRBV7-3; abundance: NA; len: 14; j_gene: TRBJ1-1; d_gene: TRBD1; CDR3nt: TGTGCCAGCAGAATAAACCGGGACAGCATAGAAGCTTTCTTT; CDR3aa: CASRINRDSIEAFF
v_gene: TRBV6-5; abundance: NA; len: 13; j_gene: TRBJ1-2; d_gene: TRBD1; CDR3nt: TGTGCCAGCAGTTACGGGACAGGCTCGAGCTACACCTTC; CDR3aa: CASSYGTGSSYTF
v_gene: TRBV6-6; abundance: NA; len: 16; j_gene: TRBJ2-5; d_gene: TRBD2; CDR3nt: TGTGCCAGCAGCGGGGGAGCGGGGGGGCAATTAGAGACCCAGTACTTC; CDR3aa: CASSGGAGGQLETQYF
v_gene: TRBV19; abundance: NA; len: 13; j_gene: TRBJ2-7; d_gene: NA; CDR3nt: TGTGCCAGTAGTATAGGAGGACTTGGGGAGCAGTACTTC; CDR3aa: CASSIGGLGEQYF
v_gene: TRBV30; abundance: few; len: 19; j_gene: TRBJ1-1; d_gene: NA; CDR3nt: TGTGCCGGATTCGTTCCCCGTACCCACCCCAGGGTTGTCAACACTGAAGCTTTCTTT; CDR3aa: CAGFVPRTHPRVVNTEAFF
v_gene: TRBV29-1; abundance: NA; len: 16; j_gene: TRBJ2-5; d_gene: TRBD2; CDR3nt: TGCAGCGTTAGGACTAGTATGGGTGGGGGCCAAGAGACCCAGTACTTC; CDR3aa: CSVRTSMGGGQETQYF
v_gene: TRBV10-2; abundance: NA; len: 13; j_gene: TRBJ2-3; d_gene: NA; CDR3nt: TGCGCCAGCAGTGATGGGGGCACAGATACGCAGTATTTT; CDR3aa: CASSDGGTDTQYF
v_gene: TRBV5-6; abundance: NA; len: 11; j_gene: TRBJ2-7; d_gene: TRBD2; CDR3nt: TGTGCCAGCACTAGGGAGGGGGAGCAGTACTTC; CDR3aa: CASTREGEQYF
v_gene: TRBV5-4; abundance: NA; len: 16; j_gene: TRBJ2-2; d_gene: TRBD2; CDR3nt: TGTGCCAGCAGCCTGGGACTAGCGGGGGGGCGCGGGGAGCTGTTTTTT; CDR3aa: CASSLGLAGGRGELFF
v_gene: TRBV30; abundance: NA; len: 17; j_gene: TRBJ2-7; d_gene: NA; CDR3nt: TGTGCCTGGAGTACAATAGACCCCGACAGAATCTCCTACGAGCAGTACTTC; CDR3aa: CAWSTIDPDRISYEQYF
v_gene: TRBV27; abundance: NA; len: 14; j_gene: TRBJ1-4; d_gene: TRBD1; CDR3nt: TGTGCCAGCACCCCGACAGGGGGGCATGAAAAACTGTTTTTT; CDR3aa: CASTPTGGHEKLFF
v_gene: TRBV6-4; abundance: NA; len: 14; j_gene: TRBJ1-1; d_gene: NA; CDR3nt: TGTGCCAGCAGTCCGGGGCCCGGGAACACTGAAGCTTTCTTT; CDR3aa: CASSPGPGNTEAFF
v_gene: TRBV5-8; abundance: NA; len: 16; j_gene: TRBJ1-1; d_gene: NA; CDR3nt: TGTGCCAGCAGCTTGGTGCAGCCGGGAGGGAACACTGAAGCTTTCTTT; CDR3aa: CASSLVQPGGNTEAFF
v_gene: TRBV5-1; abundance: NA; len: 18; j_gene: TRBJ2-2; d_gene: TRBD1; CDR3nt: TGCGCCAGCGGCCAAGGCCGTCCCGGGACAGGGACTGCCGGGGAGCTGTTTTTT; CDR3aa: CASGQGRPGTGTAGELFF